The present entry profiles one T cell receptor (beta chain) with its context. Its antigen is not identified. This sample stems from a study of graft-versus-host responses after intestinal transplantation. Background on the study: As for transplant type, recipients had multivisceral, liver-intestinal, or isolated intestinal grafts. Study-level results: After transplant, early declines in HvG clones were associated with peak levels of circulating GvH clones. Recipient marrow harbored GvH clones, some of which surfaced first in ileum or blood.

Data came from immunoSEQ multiplex PCR; TCRdb stores just in-frame clones and leaves some out. There are over 100,000 clones in the sample; about 93% occur only once, and about 0.11% lies in the top ten. This CDR3 is built from 13 residues. Trimming shortened V by 4 bases and J by 5 bases, and 11 bases separated the two germline ends. Germline CDR1 is MNHEY and CDR2 is SVGAGI. The source of this sequence is a human donor who received an intestinal transplant. The gene calls are TRBV6-5 and TRBJ1-2; D gene uncertain. The input for sequencing was unstimulated CD4+ T cells sorted from spleen or lymph node cells, taken before intestinal transplant. CDR3 bases: TGTGCCAGCAGTTTTGGACTCCAGTATGGCTACACCTTC. Protein: CASSFGLQYGYTF.